Listed below are T cell receptor beta chains from one sample, sequenced in a study of cytomegalovirus exposure and HLA in healthy donors. This table comes from immunoSEQ multiplex PCR, and its TCRdb copy is limited to in-frame clones, with some not included. The table has more than 140,000 clones, about 80% seen once. The sequenced material came from PBMCs. Source of these receptors: a woman aged 40 to 50 in good health and CMV-seronegative. The conserved cysteine and the conserved F or W are not part of the CDR3 here. Fields, in order: D gene, CDR3 length, V gene, CDR3 protein. The D gene is left open where the match is weak.

>-|11|TRBV2
ASSMTGNTEAF
>-|12|TRBV28
ASSLRPGGREQY
>-|12|TRBV27
ASSLKQGNEKLF
>-|16|TRBV7-3
ASSLTSGNNEFYNEQF
>-|14|TRBV5-6
ASSYMTGKILYEQY
>TRBD1|13|TRBV6-5
ASSPDRGLFDTQY
>-|10|TRBV4-2
ASSQDRRTQY
>-|9|TRBV7-9
ANRDSYGYT
>-|11|TRBV28
ASPSSSGAEAF
>TRBD1|13|TRBV2
ASSGTGDEFGGYT
>-|12|TRBV25-1
ASRGAPLTGELF
>-|14|TRBV27
ASSPVTSGAHQPQH
>TRBD1|14|TRBV5-1
ASSSGDRVKEYEQF
>TRBD1|12|TRBV29-1
SVRQGAWNTEAF
>-|13|TRBV4-3
ASSEGSGSGNTIY
>-|10|TRBV7-2
ASSLSVDTQY
>TRBD2|15|TRBV5-1
ASSLVPGAGVTDTQY
>TRBD2|14|TRBV27
ASSYLAGGPYNEQF
>TRBD1|12|TRBV14
ASSHRQGYEKLF
>TRBD2|11|TRBV27
ASSVAGADTQY
>TRBD1|11|TRBV6-1
ASRGTGVNEQY
>TRBD1|11|TRBV2
AGNRGDEEKLF
>TRBD1|12|TRBV5-4
ASSLGQGDQPQH
>TRBD2|11|TRBV28
ASRLAGGREQY
>-|15|TRBV5-1
ASSLTGNKREMGEQY
>-|12|TRBV9
ASTRLISTDTQY
>TRBD2|13|TRBV6-1
ASSQVAGDSYEQY
>-|14|TRBV7-9
ASSYLGQRRNYGYT
>-|11|TRBV7-2
ASRASSSYEQY
>TRBD2|13|TRBV18
ASSNRGRARYEQY
>TRBD1|15|TRBV29-1
SVKGGQAISGANVLT
>TRBD1|15|TRBV18
ASSYRDRGLRNQPQH
>-|11|TRBV18
ASSPPPQETQY
>TRBD1|12|TRBV29-1
SVAGTGLGQPQH
>TRBD2|14|TRBV9
ASSVFSSGKINEQF